This T cell receptor (beta chain) came from a study of a mutant IDH1 vaccine in newly diagnosed glioma. Findings and caveats of the study: With respect to changes in top peripheral T cell clonotypes, pseudoprogression seemed unrelated. Approximately 93% of patients showed vaccine-induced immune responses across multiple MHC alleles.

Clones were sequenced by immunoSEQ multiplex PCR, and TCRdb holds only the in-frame ones, with some missing. Among roughly 41,000 clones listed, 75% to 85% were seen once. V was pared by 5 bases and J by 5 bases, with 13 bases between. The germline V gene has CDR1 SGHVS and CDR2 FNYEAQ. The CDR3 is 14 amino acids. On this clone: No antigen is known for it.

Time point meaning: baseline, week 1 (first vaccination visit). Treatment indicated: pre-vaccination baseline after standard-of-care therapy. The origin of this receptor is a man aged 35 to 55 with glioma. Some clones in this sample may be carry-over from other donors' samples. The sequences come from PBMCs, collected from a glioma patient treated with radiotherapy, temozolomide or both. The chain employs TRBV7-6 and TRBJ2-4; D possibly corresponds to TRBD1 (5 bases). CDR3 loop: CASSGTGRENIQYF. The CDR3 DNA sequence: TGTGCCAGCAGCGGAACAGGACGGGAAAACATTCAGTACTTC.